This T cell receptor (beta chain) was documented in a study of cytomegalovirus exposure and HLA in healthy donors. Study outcomes and limitations: Likely technical artifact: a cluster of highly shared sequence variants. Across all donors, roughly uniform sequencing depth was an assumption of the presence/absence analyses. Most TCR beta V segments were productive about 87% or about 30% of the time in an earlier analysis.

This CDR3 region has 16 residues. Germline V gene data show CDR1 as LGHNA and CDR2 as YSLEER. V lost 0 bases, J lost 4 bases, and 6 bases stayed unmatched. Details on this clone: Its antigen is undetermined.

PCR employed 60 Vbeta and 13 Jbeta primers. Profiling relied on immunoSEQ multiplex PCR, and the TCRdb table lists in-frame clones only, not all of them. The sample has roughly 160,000 clones; around three quarters are singletons. The chain joins TRBV4-3 to TRBJ2-3, with 8 bases aligning to TRBD1. The sample comprised PBMCs. The sequence derives from a woman in her 50s in good health and CMV-seropositive. This CDR3 is CASSQDATGEADTQYF. CDR3 DNA sequence: TGCGCCAGCAGCCAAGACGCGACAGGGGAAGCAGATACGCAGTATTTT.